Presented here are 8 T cell receptor beta chains from one specimen sequenced in a study of tissue T cells after allogeneic stem cell transplantation (dated by TCRdb to 2021 to 2024). The sample's time point label is to be understood as: mouse harvest day 7 after allogeneic transplant. Each mouse graft, delivered by tail vein injection, combined 10^6 splenic CD5+ T cells with 10^7 T-cell-depleted bone marrow cells. The method behind the library was the immunoSEQ multiplex PCR assay. Entries here come from immuneACCESS through TCRdb and include only in-frame sequences with V and J called. Some clones fail to appear in such tables; in the studies checked, an unresolved V gene covers under half of the shortfall, and the cause of the remainder is unknown. This sample comprises several thousand clones, under 65% of them detected only once. The ten largest account for around 9% of the sample. Sequencing was performed on gut tissue. The receptors were sampled from a female BALB/c mouse given C57BL/6 T cells with graft-versus-host disease after an allogeneic hematopoietic cell transplant.

Note on this clone: Gene names refer to mouse genes. Coverage ceases 1 residue before the CDR3 finishes, and the germline J gene fills in the end. The rearrangement joins TRBV26 to TRBJ2-3; the D call may be TRBD1 or TRBD2 (5 bases each). Per germline, CDR1 KGHPV and CDR2 FQNQEV (reference sequence). V lost 6 bases and J lost 0, with 13 bases in between. This CDR3 is 15 amino acids long. CDR3 protein: CASRGRINSAETLYF. Incomplete CDR3 DNA: TGTGCCAGCAGGGGACGTATAAATAGTGCAGAAACGCTGTAT.

A remark on this clone: Mouse gene names and germline throughout. With the read ending 1 residue before the CDR3 end, the germline J gene is used to fill in that end. The rearrangement uses TRBV26 and TRBJ2-7; D gene ambiguous. The CDR3 totals 13 residues. Trimming pared 2 bases from V and 3 bases from J, leaving 8 bases between. Per the germline V gene, CDR1 is KGHPV and CDR2 is FQNQEV (reference sequence). The CDR3 loop is CASSLGRDYEQYF. Incomplete CDR3 DNA: TGTGCCAGCAGTCTGGGCCGGGACTATGAACAGTAC.

A remark on this clone: All gene names here are mouse names. The read stops 1 residue short of the end of the CDR3; the missing end is completed from the germline J gene. This chain links TRBV26 with TRBJ2-1, with 10 bases that match TRBD1. The CDR3 has 14 amino acids. Germline loops: CDR1 KGHPV, CDR2 FQNQEV (reference sequence). Germline trimming cut 4 bases from V and 7 bases from J; bases unmatched to any gene: 4. The CDR3 DNA, read in part, is TGTGCCAGCAGTCATGACAGGGGGCAGGCTGAGCAGTTC. Translated, it gives CASSHDRGQAEQF. The full-length CDR3 reads as CASSHDRGQAEQFF.

This clone came up a few times. Gene names and germline refer to mouse. From the germline J gene comes the end of the CDR3, since the read stops 1 residue before it. The rearrangement uses TRBV26 and TRBJ1-4, with D tentatively TRBD1 (6 bases). CDR3 length equals 14 residues. The V end lost 2 bases, the J end lost 7 bases, and 11 bases lay between the germline ends. Germline loops: CDR1 KGHPV, CDR2 FQNQEV (reference sequence). CDR3 DNA, as far as it was read: TGTGCCAGCAGTCTGGGGGGCAGGGGCGAAAGATTATTT. Amino acids: CASSLGGRGERLF. The whole CDR3 protein reads CASSLGGRGERLFF.

In regard to this clone: Gene names and germline refer to mouse. The read ends 1 residue early relative to the CDR3; the germline J gene fills the gap. V usage is TRBV23 and J usage is TRBJ2-7; the listed D gene, TRBD1, was not tested against the DNA. This CDR3 is built from 13 residues. From germline, CDR1 is KGHTA and CDR2 FQNQQP. The CDR3 DNA, read in part, is TGCTCCAGCAGTCAATCGGACATCTATGAACAGTAC. Translation: CSSSQSDIYEQY. The CDR3, in full, reads CSSSQSDIYEQYF.

As concerns this clone: Gene names are mouse gene names. The read terminates 1 residue ahead of where the CDR3 ends, so the germline J gene completes it. V gene TRBV3 combines with J gene TRBJ1-2; 8 bases map to TRBD1. This CDR3 is 14 amino acids long. The ends lost 3 bases at V and 0 bases at J; junction bases unmatched: 0. The germline V gene encodes CDR1 SNHLY and CDR2 FYNGKV (reference sequence). Incomplete CDR3 DNA: TGTGCCAGCAGCTTGACAGGGGCAAACTCCGACTACACC. Translating gives CASSLTGANSDYT. The full CDR3 is CASSLTGANSDYTF.

With regard to this clone: Gene and germline names: mouse. The CDR3 end falls 1 residue outside the read, so it is completed with the germline J gene. This chain connects TRBV26 to TRBJ2-3; 8 nucleotides line up with TRBD2. V dropped 1 base and J dropped 0; count of bases not matched to a gene: 3. Germline V CDR1 and CDR2: KGHPV, FQNQEV (reference sequence). The CDR3 is 16 residues long. Partial CDR3 DNA: TGTGCCAGCAGTCTGTTCCTGGGGGGAAGTGCAGAAACGCTGTAT. Its protein is CASSLFLGGSAETLY. The entire CDR3 reads CASSLFLGGSAETLYF. The full variable domain, with the rest looked up from reference TRBV26 and TRBJ2-3, is NSKVIQTPRYLVKGQGQKAKMRCIPEKGHPVVFWYQQNKNNEFKFLINFQNQEVLQQIDMTEKRFSAECPSNSPCSLEIQSSEAGDSALYLCASSLFLGGSAETLYFGSGTRLTVL.

As to this clone: Mouse gene names and germline throughout. The sequenced fragment ends 1 residue before the CDR3 boundary, so the rest is inferred from the germline J gene. The chain employs TRBV26 and TRBJ1-1, with a possible D match to TRBD1 (5 bases). Trimming stripped 5 bases from V and 4 bases from J, with 8 bases between. Germline lookup yields CDR1 KGHPV and CDR2 FQNQEV (reference sequence). The CDR3 loop spans 12 amino acids. The CDR3 protein is CASSMGVTEVFF. The sequenced part of the CDR3 DNA is TGTGCCAGCAGTATGGGGGTCACAGAAGTCTTC.